This is a list of T cell receptor beta chains from one sample in a study of blood T cell repertoires in COVID-19. The data were produced by immunoSEQ multiplex PCR, yet TCRdb's version contains in-frame clones alone and is incomplete. The sample holds around 270,000 clones; around nine tenths are singletons and the top ten take about 4.6%. The sequenced sample consisted of peripheral blood. The receptors shown here come from a man between 40 and 49 years old with acute or convalescent COVID-19. CDR3s include the opening cysteine and the closing phenylalanine or tryptophan. The D gene is left open where the match is weak. Clone sizes are given selectively: once, few, many, or a class where the clone is expanded.

V	size	J	D	DNA	CDR3
TRBV5-5	.	TRBJ2-7	TRBD2	TGTGCCAGCAGCTTAAGGGTACTAGCGGTCTACGAGCAGTACTTC	CASSLRVLAVYEQYF
TRBV27	.	TRBJ1-4	.	TGTGCCAGCAGTCGGCAGGGCGGCAATGAAAAACTGTTTTTT	CASSRQGGNEKLFF
TRBV24-1	.	TRBJ2-1	.	TGTGCCACCAGTGATTTGAGGCAGGGCGGTGAGCAGTTCTTC	CATSDLRQGGEQFF
TRBV2	.	TRBJ1-2	TRBD1	TGTGCCAGCAGCCGTGACAGGGGCGGACAAGGCTACACCTTC	CASSRDRGGQGYTF
TRBV6-1	.	TRBJ2-1	.	TGTGCCAGCAGATCCGGGACACTTTACAATGAGCAGTTCTTC	CASRSGTLYNEQFF
TRBV10-2	few	TRBJ1-5	TRBD1	TGCGCCAGCAGTAGGGGACAGGTCAATCAGCCCCAGCATTTT	CASSRGQVNQPQHF
TRBV20-1	.	TRBJ2-3	.	TGCAGTGCTAGTCGGGAAGATACGCAGTATTTT	CSASREDTQYF
TRBV19	.	TRBJ2-6	TRBD2	TGTGCCAGTAGTATGGGTGGCGGGGGGTACTCTGGGGCCAACGTCCTGACTTTC	CASSMGGGGYSGANVLTF
TRBV13	.	TRBJ1-3	TRBD1	TGTGCCAGCAGCTTAGCGAGGACAGGGGGAAACACCATATATTTT	CASSLARTGGNTIYF
TRBV5-1	.	TRBJ1-1	TRBD1	TGCGCCAGCAGCCCCCAACAGGGGTTGAACACTGAAGCTTTCTTT	CASSPQQGLNTEAFF
TRBV30	.	TRBJ1-1	.	TGTGCCTGGAGTGTCAGGGGTTCCACTGAAGCTTTCTTT	CAWSVRGSTEAFF
TRBV7-2	.	TRBJ2-3	TRBD2	TGTGCCAGCAGCCCCCCGCGGGGGGGCACCACAGATACGCAGTATTTT	CASSPPRGGTTDTQYF
TRBV5-1	.	TRBJ1-1	TRBD1	TGCGCCAGCAGCTTTACAGGGGGCGGCACTGAAGCTTTCTTT	CASSFTGGGTEAFF
TRBV2	.	TRBJ1-1	.	TGTGCCAGCAGTGAGGAGCGGGACACTGAAGCTTTCTTT	CASSEERDTEAFF
TRBV6-5	.	TRBJ2-3	.	TGTGCCAGCACCTCGGGGATGGGCGCAGATACGCAGTATTTT	CASTSGMGADTQYF
TRBV30	.	TRBJ1-2	.	TGTGCCGGGGGGGGCTACACCTTC	CAGGGYTF
TRBV2	.	TRBJ2-1	.	TGTGCCAGCAGTGAATTAGGACAGTACAATGAGCAGTTCTTC	CASSELGQYNEQFF
TRBV19	.	TRBJ1-5	TRBD1	TGTGCCAGCGACGAGGGACAGCATAGCAATCAGCCCCAGCATTTT	CASDEGQHSNQPQHF
TRBV7-9	.	TRBJ2-3	TRBD1	TGTGCCAGCAGCTGGGGGGACAGGGGGCAAGCAGATACGCAGTATTTT	CASSWGDRGQADTQYF
TRBV29-1	.	TRBJ1-1	.	TGCAGCGTTGAAGCGGGGGGGCACGACACTGAAGCTTTCTTT	CSVEAGGHDTEAFF
TRBV7-9	.	TRBJ2-3	.	TGTGCCAGCAGCGATAAATCGGTCGGTCGTACAGATACGCAGTATTTT	CASSDKSVGRTDTQYF
TRBV2	.	TRBJ2-4	.	TGTGCCTCTCACGGAGGGGACATTCAGTACTTC	CASHGGDIQYF
TRBV18	.	TRBJ2-1	TRBD2	TGTGCCAGCTCACTGCTTGGGACTAGCAATGAGCAGTTCTTC	CASSLLGTSNEQFF
TRBV18	.	TRBJ2-3	.	TGTGCCAGCTCACCCCGGGGAAGTGCAGATACGCAGTATTTT	CASSPRGSADTQYF
TRBV7-9	.	TRBJ1-4	.	TGTGCCAGCAGTATTGATCGGAGTGAAAAACTGTTTTTT	CASSIDRSEKLFF
TRBV5-5	once	TRBJ2-7	.	TGTGCCAGCAGCTTGGGTACAGTTGGGGAGCAGTACTTC	CASSLGTVGEQYF
TRBV5-1	.	TRBJ1-2	.	TGCGCCAGCAGCTTGTACCAGGGGAAAAGCTATGGCTACACCTTC	CASSLYQGKSYGYTF
TRBV7-8	.	TRBJ2-7	TRBD1	TGTGCCAGCAGCCCAAGGACAGGGGTTGAACCTTCCGAGCAGTACTTC	CASSPRTGVEPSEQYF
TRBV5-5	once	TRBJ2-6	.	TGTGCCAGCAGATCTCCCGGGAGATCTGGGGCCAACGTCCTGACTTTC	CASRSPGRSGANVLTF
TRBV7-2	.	TRBJ2-1	TRBD2	TGTGCCAGCAGTACTAGCGATGAGCAGTTCTTC	CASSTSDEQFF
TRBV20-1	.	TRBJ2-2	TRBD2	TGCAGTGCTAGTATTGGACTAGCGGGCCTCACCGGGGAGCTGTTTTTT	CSASIGLAGLTGELFF
TRBV11-2	.	TRBJ2-7	.	TGTGCCAGCAGCTTAGGCGGGTTCCCCTACGAGCAGTACTTC	CASSLGGFPYEQYF
TRBV7-6	once	TRBJ1-1	.	TGTGCCAGCAGCTATTTAGGGACAACTAACACTGAAGCTTTCTTT	CASSYLGTTNTEAFF
TRBV19	once	TRBJ2-7	.	TGTGCCAGTAGTATCGGGACTCCCTACGAGCAGTACTTC	CASSIGTPYEQYF
TRBV19	.	TRBJ2-2	.	TGTGCCAGTAGTATAGCGGGGGGCTCGAACACCGGGGAGCTGTTTTTT	CASSIAGGSNTGELFF
TRBV11-3	.	TRBJ1-3	TRBD1	TGTGCCAGCAGCTTCACAGGGGCTGGAAACACCATATATTTT	CASSFTGAGNTIYF
TRBV6-4	.	TRBJ1-5	.	TGTGCCAGCAGTTCCCCCGGGACATGGGGGCCCCAGCATTTT	CASSSPGTWGPQHF
TRBV29-1	.	TRBJ1-1	.	TGCAGCGGGACGGGAAGTGGTATGAACACTGAAGCTTTCTTT	CSGTGSGMNTEAFF
TRBV6-5	.	TRBJ1-5	.	TGTGCCAGCAGTTCCACGTATGGCCCCGCGGGTCAGCCCCAGCATTTT	CASSSTYGPAGQPQHF
TRBV2	.	TRBJ2-7	.	TGTGCCAGCAGTGATTCAGGCCGGTCAGCCCTCTACGAGCAGTACTTC	CASSDSGRSALYEQYF
TRBV18	.	TRBJ2-7	TRBD2	TGTGCCAGCTCCTCCCTAGCGGGGGATGAGCAGTACTTC	CASSSLAGDEQYF
TRBV4-2	.	TRBJ1-2	.	TGTGCCAGCAGCCAAGATAGCCAAACAGGGATCTATGGCTACACCTTC	CASSQDSQTGIYGYTF
TRBV5-1	.	TRBJ2-2	.	TGCGCCACCCGTGCCACAGGGTGGGACACCGGGGAGCTGTTTTTT	CATRATGWDTGELFF
TRBV10-1	.	TRBJ2-1	TRBD2	TGCGCCAGCAGTGAGTCGAGAGCGGGGGGGGATGAGCAGTTCTTC	CASSESRAGGDEQFF
TRBV20-1	.	TRBJ1-2	.	TGCAGTGCTCGGGACTTCTATGGCTACACCTTC	CSARDFYGYTF
TRBV19	few	TRBJ1-1	.	TGTGCCAGTAATTCTATAGGGGGAGAGACTGAAGCTTTCTTT	CASNSIGGETEAFF
TRBV19	.	TRBJ1-5	TRBD1	TGTGCCAGTAGTATAAAACAGGGGGGACAGCCCCAGCATTTT	CASSIKQGGQPQHF
TRBV7-2	.	TRBJ1-1	.	TGTGCCAGCAGCCTGGACTTAATGAACACTGAAGCTTTCTTT	CASSLDLMNTEAFF
TRBV30	.	TRBJ1-6	TRBD1	TGTGCCTGGAGTACCGGGACAGGACGCTCCTATAATTCACCCCTCCACTTT	CAWSTGTGRSYNSPLHF
TRBV6-5	.	TRBJ2-5	.	TGTGCAGCAGGCAGGGAGACCCAGTACTTC	CAAGRETQYF
TRBV6-5	.	TRBJ1-1	.	TGTGCCAGCAGCCTATCGCCATACGGGAATACTGAAGCTTTCTTT	CASSLSPYGNTEAFF
TRBV7-9	.	TRBJ2-7	TRBD1	TGTGCCAGCAGCCCGACAGGGTACCTGGACGAGCAGTACTTC	CASSPTGYLDEQYF
TRBV7-3	.	TRBJ2-1	.	TGTGCCAGCAGCTCTCAGAATAATGAGCAGTTCTTC	CASSSQNNEQFF
TRBV7-3	.	TRBJ1-1	.	TGTGCCAGCAGCGAAAACAGGGTCACTGAAGCTTTCTTT	CASSENRVTEAFF